The T cell receptor beta chain described here comes from a study of blood T cell repertoires in COVID-19 (dated by TCRdb to 2018 to 2020). With respect to the entire study: Collaborator samples came from the United States, Italy and Spain and covered acute and convalescent phases of COVID-19. The prospective study material was composed of cDNA or gDNA derived from T cells, B-cell-depleted T cells, or PBMCs. The dataset comprised deeply sampled blood TCRbeta repertoires from subjects exposed to, actively infected with, or recovered from COVID-19. The repertoires were released in a freely available public database meant as a resource for research on the immune response to SARS-CoV-2. The samples were drawn from the first 160 participants of the ongoing ImmuneRACE study and from 950 to 1,500 subjects provided by 6 global collaborators. The sample metadata nearly always contained a de-identified subject ID, COVID-19 status, age in years and sex. Where available, HLA class I and class II types were taken from metadata supplied by the sample provider and were not determined by assay-based typing.

TCRbeta CDR3 regions were amplified from genomic DNA by means of the immunoSEQ Assay, a bias-controlled multiplex PCR. The authors processed their data as follows. Nucleated cell counts per sample were estimated from amplification of reference gene primers within the assay. To quantify the absolute abundance of each unique TCRbeta CDR3 rearrangement, sequence reads were collapsed and filtered. For each sample, productive Simpson clonality was calculated as the square root of Simpson's diversity index across productive rearrangements. Sourced from immuneACCESS, this table was stored by TCRdb with only in-frame sequences that have V and J called. A share of the clones is absent; for the studies checked, an unresolved V gene accounts for under half, and the remainder has no known explanation. V, J and clone size are those of that table, while D and trimming were read from the DNA. In all, the sample holds 150,000 to 200,000 clones, and roughly 86% of those were seen once. Of the sample, about 3.5% is held by the ten largest clones.

The investigation overall reported the following: The amount of clinical and demographic metadata varied by source and participant and was provided uncurated.

Collaborating institutions collected whole blood in K2EDTA tubes following their own protocols. For TCRbeta analysis, collaborators shipped samples as frozen whole blood, isolated PBMCs, or DNA extracted from either of those sample types. Of note for this clone: The specificity of this receptor is unknown. Base quality data are lacking; no much larger clone is found one base away.

Including cysteine and phenylalanine, the CDR3 has 17 amino acids. Just the 51-base CDR3 DNA is kept, in frame starting at base 1. From V the trimming removes 3 bases and from J it removes 0 bases, while the gene matches leave 4 bases of the junction unaccounted for. The germline V gene (reference sequence) provides CDR1 DFQATT and CDR2 SNEGSKA. This chain joins TRBV20-1 to TRBJ2-2; 13 bases in the junction line up with TRBD2. Sequenced sample: peripheral blood. The receptor was isolated from a man aged 70-80 years with acute or convalescent COVID-19. The DNA reads as follows: TGCAGTGCTAGTCCCGGGACTAGCGGGACGAACACCGGGGAGCTGTTTTTT. Its product reads: CSASPGTSGTNTGELFF.